The rows below give T cell receptor beta chains drawn from one sample of a study of blood T cells in healthy people across ages. From the 5' RACE reads, TCRdb called clonotypes with MiXCR, one entry per CDR3 protein. The sample shows some 1,800,000 distinct CDR3 sequences, approximately 39% of them seen only once. The specimen was blood. These receptors were taken from a human donor in good health. The CDR3 runs from the conserved cysteine through the conserved F or W. The D gene is left open where the match is weak. Size is stated for part of the rows, as once, few or many counts, or as a class when the clone is expanded.

CDR3 DNA: TGTGCCAGCAGTTTTCCGGGGCAAACCCACAATGAGCAGTTCTTC
CDR3 protein: CASSFPGQTHNEQFF
clone size: -
V gene: TRBV28
J gene: TRBJ2-1
D gene: -

CDR3 DNA: TGTGCCAGCAGCTACACCGGGACAGGGGGAGATACGCAGTATTTT
CDR3 protein: CASSYTGTGGDTQYF
clone size: -
V gene: TRBV5-8
J gene: TRBJ2-3
D gene: TRBD1

CDR3 DNA: TGTGCCAGCAGTGAGAACCCTGGACGGGATTATAATTCACCCCTCCACTTT
CDR3 protein: CASSENPGRDYNSPLHF
clone size: -
V gene: TRBV6-1
J gene: TRBJ1-6
D gene: -

CDR3 DNA: TGTGCCAGCAGTCGAGAGGAGGGGCGCTATGGCTACACCTTC
CDR3 protein: CASSREEGRYGYTF
clone size: -
V gene: TRBV6-6
J gene: TRBJ1-2
D gene: -

CDR3 DNA: TGTGCCAGCATCTCTCGGGAAGACAGGGCTGAGACCCAGTACTTC
CDR3 protein: CASISREDRAETQYF
clone size: few
V gene: TRBV6-6
J gene: TRBJ2-5
D gene: TRBD1

CDR3 DNA: TGTGCCGGCAGTGACTCGAAAAGTAACAGGGTCTATGGCTACACCTTC
CDR3 protein: CAGSDSKSNRVYGYTF
clone size: -
V gene: TRBV6-4
J gene: TRBJ1-2
D gene: -

CDR3 DNA: TGCAGTGCTAGACCGGGACAGATAAACTATGGCTACACCTTC
CDR3 protein: CSARPGQINYGYTF
clone size: -
V gene: TRBV20-1
J gene: TRBJ1-2
D gene: TRBD1

CDR3 DNA: TGCAGTGTTATGTCAGGGAAAGAAGGCTACGAGCAGTACTTC
CDR3 protein: CSVMSGKEGYEQYF
clone size: -
V gene: TRBV20-1
J gene: TRBJ2-7
D gene: -

CDR3 DNA: TGCGCCAGCAGCCAACCTAACAGGGCCAACCGTGAAAAACTGTTTTTT
CDR3 protein: CASSQPNRANREKLFF
clone size: -
V gene: TRBV4-1
J gene: TRBJ1-4
D gene: -

CDR3 DNA: TGCGCCAGCAGCGCCGGACTCTCTACCTACGAGCAGTACTTC
CDR3 protein: CASSAGLSTYEQYF
clone size: -
V gene: TRBV5-1
J gene: TRBJ2-7
D gene: -

CDR3 DNA: TGTGCCAGCAGCCAAGAAGCCAGGCTACTAGGGGCCAACGTCCTGACTTTC
CDR3 protein: CASSQEARLLGANVLTF
clone size: -
V gene: TRBV3-1
J gene: TRBJ2-6
D gene: -

CDR3 DNA: TGTGCCAGCAGCACGAGGACAGGCTCCTACGAGCAGTACTTC
CDR3 protein: CASSTRTGSYEQYF
clone size: many
V gene: TRBV7-2
J gene: TRBJ2-7
D gene: TRBD1

CDR3 DNA: TGTGCCAGCAGCGATGATGACAAGATTAGCGGGGGCCCTTCCTACGAGCAGTACTTC
CDR3 protein: CASSDDDKISGGPSYEQYF
clone size: -
V gene: TRBV7-3
J gene: TRBJ2-7
D gene: TRBD2

CDR3 DNA: TGCGCCAGCAGCCAGGGCTTCGGTAGCGGGGGGGCCACAGATACGCAGTATTTT
CDR3 protein: CASSQGFGSGGATDTQYF
clone size: -
V gene: TRBV4-3
J gene: TRBJ2-3
D gene: TRBD2

CDR3 DNA: TGTGCCATTACGGGGAGCTCCTACAATGAGCAGTTCTTC
CDR3 protein: CAITGSSYNEQFF
clone size: -
V gene: TRBV28
J gene: TRBJ2-1
D gene: -

CDR3 DNA: TGCAGTGCCTGGGGACTAGCGGACTACAATGAGCAGTTCTTC
CDR3 protein: CSAWGLADYNEQFF
clone size: -
V gene: TRBV20-1
J gene: TRBJ2-1
D gene: TRBD2

CDR3 DNA: TGTGCCAGCAGTTCCGCAGGGGGGATACAAGGTCAGCCCCAGCATTTT
CDR3 protein: CASSSAGGIQGQPQHF
clone size: -
V gene: TRBV12-3/TRBV12-4
J gene: TRBJ1-5
D gene: TRBD1

CDR3 DNA: TGTGCCAGCAGTCCCTGGCGCAGGGGGCCAAATCAGCCCCAGCATTTT
CDR3 protein: CASSPWRRGPNQPQHF
clone size: -
V gene: TRBV6-5
J gene: TRBJ1-5
D gene: TRBD1

CDR3 DNA: TGCAGCGTTGGGAGGGTCCTCTCGCCTGAAGCTTTCTTT
CDR3 protein: CSVGRVLSPEAFF
clone size: -
V gene: TRBV29-1
J gene: TRBJ1-1
D gene: -

CDR3 DNA: TGTGCCAGCCAGGGGGGGAATTCACCCCTCCACTTT
CDR3 protein: CASQGGNSPLHF
clone size: -
V gene: TRBV6-6
J gene: TRBJ1-6
D gene: TRBD1

CDR3 DNA: TGTGCCAGCGGGCAGGGCCAGGGGTTCTACGAGCAGTACTTC
CDR3 protein: CASGQGQGFYEQYF
clone size: -
V gene: TRBV6-2/TRBV6-3
J gene: TRBJ2-7
D gene: -

CDR3 DNA: TGCGCCAGCAGCCGGACTGTAGGGACTAGCTTCAATGAGCAGTTCTTC
CDR3 protein: CASSRTVGTSFNEQFF
clone size: few
V gene: TRBV5-1
J gene: TRBJ2-1
D gene: TRBD2

CDR3 DNA: TGCGCCAGCAGCCCAGAGGCCCAGGATGCCATAGAGCAGTACTTC
CDR3 protein: CASSPEAQDAIEQYF
clone size: -
V gene: TRBV4-3
J gene: TRBJ2-4
D gene: -

CDR3 DNA: TGTGCCAGCAGCTTAACCGGACAGGGAAGGGATGGCTACACCTTC
CDR3 protein: CASSLTGQGRDGYTF
clone size: few
V gene: TRBV7-3
J gene: TRBJ1-2
D gene: TRBD1

CDR3 DNA: TGTGCCAGCAGCAGACAGGGGGCCGTAGAGACCCAGTACTTC
CDR3 protein: CASSRQGAVETQYF
clone size: few
V gene: TRBV6-1
J gene: TRBJ2-5
D gene: TRBD1

CDR3 DNA: TGTGCCAGCCATTACGGGGGAAGCTCCTACAATGAGCAGTTCTTC
CDR3 protein: CASHYGGSSYNEQFF
clone size: few
V gene: TRBV27
J gene: TRBJ2-1
D gene: -

CDR3 DNA: TGCAGTGCTAGAGCCCTAACAGGGGGGGATCAAGAGACCCAGTACTTC
CDR3 protein: CSARALTGGDQETQYF
clone size: -
V gene: TRBV20-1
J gene: TRBJ2-5
D gene: -

CDR3 DNA: TGTGCCAGCACCGTGGGGGCCAGGTCTTATGGCTACACCTTC
CDR3 protein: CASTVGARSYGYTF
clone size: -
V gene: TRBV12-3/TRBV12-4
J gene: TRBJ1-2
D gene: -

CDR3 DNA: TGTGCCACCAGCAGCCGCTACACGCAGTATTTT
CDR3 protein: CATSSRYTQYF
clone size: -
V gene: TRBV15
J gene: TRBJ2-3
D gene: -

CDR3 DNA: TGCGCCAGCAGCTTATTAGGGTCAGCCTTTACCGTTTCGAATTCACCCCTCCACTTT
CDR3 protein: CASSLLGSAFTVSNSPLHF
clone size: -
V gene: TRBV5-1
J gene: TRBJ1-6
D gene: -

CDR3 DNA: TGTGCCAGCAGCCAACCGACCCTACAGGGAGGTTTAGAGACCCAGTACTTC
CDR3 protein: CASSQPTLQGGLETQYF
clone size: -
V gene: TRBV7-9
J gene: TRBJ2-5
D gene: -

CDR3 DNA: TGTGCCAGCAGCCCAGGACAGATAATTGATGAAAAACTGTTTTTT
CDR3 protein: CASSPGQIIDEKLFF
clone size: -
V gene: TRBV7-9
J gene: TRBJ1-4
D gene: -